A selection of T cell receptor beta chains follows, all from one sample in a study of shared clonotypes between healthy human individuals. Some clones are missing from TCRdb's copy, which holds only in-frame ones; the method was immunoSEQ multiplex PCR. The sample holds roughly 2.1 million clones; about 92% are singletons and the top ten take about 1.8%. The sequenced sample was naive CD8+ T cells from PBMCs. These receptors originate from a man aged 18 to 29 in good health. Some clones in this sample may be carry-over from other donors' samples. The conserved cysteine and the conserved F or W are not part of the CDR3 here.

length | V | CDR3
12 | TRBV5-6 | ASSLTTGSDTQY
12 | TRBV4-1 | ASSQPGSFYGYT
13 | TRBV5-6 | ASSFGGSLGGEQY
13 | TRBV19 | ASSMLAGGPGEQY
12 | TRBV5-6 | ASSPLTGGYGYT
13 | TRBV4-3 | ASSPSASSYNEQF
14 | TRBV4-3 | ASSQGLAPNTGELF
15 | TRBV9 | ASSPNTGGSAGNTIY
10 | TRBV11-2 | ASSYGFNEQF
14 | TRBV13 | ASSLDQGSGANVLT